This is a list of T cell receptor beta chains from one sample in a study of PD-L1 blockade in urothelial cancer. TCRdb keeps only in-frame clones here, not all; method: immunoSEQ multiplex PCR. The sample includes more than 55,000 clones, roughly four fifths seen only once; the top ten take 1.6%. Sequenced here: PBMCs, sampled around atezolizumab (anti-PD-L1) treatment. Receptors were obtained from a man between 70 and 80 years old with urothelial cancer. Each CDR3 is given with its conserved first and last residue. Fields, in order: clone size, D gene, J gene, V gene, CDR3 DNA, CDR3 protein. The D gene is left open where the match is weak. Clone size is shown for a subset of rows, as once, few, many or a class of expanded clone.

. TRBD2 TRBJ2-7 TRBV5-4 TGTGCCAGCAGCCCTGGACTAGCCCTATACGAGCAGTACTTC CASSPGLALYEQYF
. . TRBJ2-2 TRBV7-2 TGTGCCAGCAGCCGTCAGGGCCGCACCGGGGAGCTGTTTTTT CASSRQGRTGELFF
few . TRBJ1-1 TRBV11-3 TGTGCCAGCAGCCGAGAGGTGGACACTGAAGCTTTCTTT CASSREVDTEAFF
. . TRBJ2-3 TRBV19 TGTGCCAGTAGTATCCGAACAGGGTACGGCACAGATACGCAGTATTTT CASSIRTGYGTDTQYF
. . TRBJ2-1 TRBV12-2 TGTGCAAGTCGCTTAGTGGTCCAGGGGACTACTGGGAGATACAATGAGCAGTTCTTC CASRLVVQGTTGRYNEQFF
. . TRBJ2-1 TRBV6-5 TGTGCCAGCAGTCTTACTGAGAGCTCCTACAATGAGCAGTTCTTC CASSLTESSYNEQFF
few . TRBJ1-2 TRBV28 TGTGCCAGCAGTTTTCAAGGCAGGGGACGAGGCTACACCTTC CASSFQGRGRGYTF
once . TRBJ1-5 TRBV28 TGTGCCAGCAGAGGGCAGGGCATATGGAGCAATCAGCCCCAGCATTTT CASRGQGIWSNQPQHF
. . TRBJ2-3 TRBV11-3 TGTGCCAGCAGCATGCCGGGACTTCGGGGTACGCAGTATTTT CASSMPGLRGTQYF
. TRBD2 TRBJ2-1 TRBV2 TGTGCCAGCAGGTCGGGACTAGCGGGAGGGCGCGAGCAGTTCTTC CASRSGLAGGREQFF
. . TRBJ2-1 TRBV11-1 TGTGCCAGCAGCTTAGCGCTAGGGGTAGAAGACAATGAGCAGTTCTTC CASSLALGVEDNEQFF
few . TRBJ1-2 TRBV11-3 TGTGCCAGCAGCGAGGGACTGCTGGGCTATGGCTACACCTTC CASSEGLLGYGYTF
. TRBD1 TRBJ1-2 TRBV7-2 TGTGCCAGCAGCTTATGGCAGGGGGCAGAAGCGGAGGGCTACACCTTC CASSLWQGAEAEGYTF
. TRBD2 TRBJ2-7 TRBV29-1 TGCAGCGTACATACTAGCGGGATTACCTACGAGCAGTACTTC CSVHTSGITYEQYF
. . TRBJ2-1 TRBV7-9 TGTGCCAGCAGCTTAGTGGGCGATGAGCAGTTCTTC CASSLVGDEQFF
. . TRBJ2-2 TRBV25-1 TGTGCCAGCAGTGATCTCACGGACAGTAACACCGGGGAGCTGTTTTTT CASSDLTDSNTGELFF
. . TRBJ1-1 TRBV5-1 TGCGCCAGCAGCTTGATATTCACCAGGGATATGAACACTGAAGCTTTCTTT CASSLIFTRDMNTEAFF
. . TRBJ2-1 TRBV7-3 TGTGCCAGCAGCTTAACATCAAACAATGAGCAGTTCTTC CASSLTSNNEQFF
. . TRBJ1-5 TRBV10-3 TGTGCCATCAGTGAGACCGACCGTGAGGGTCAGCCCCAGCATTTT CAISETDREGQPQHF
. . TRBJ2-7 TRBV13 TGTGCCAGCAGCCCACAGGGAAGGTCCTACGAGCAGTACTTC CASSPQGRSYEQYF
. TRBD2 TRBJ2-3 TRBV5-1 TGCGCCAGCAGCATCGGGGGGAGCACAGATACGCAGTATTTT CASSIGGSTDTQYF
. . TRBJ2-7 TRBV5-6 TGTGCCAGCAGCTCCCAATTAGCGGAGCAGTACTTC CASSSQLAEQYF
. . TRBJ2-5 TRBV5-4 TGTGCCAGCAGCTTAAGCGTTTATTTCAAAGAGACCCAGTACTTC CASSLSVYFKETQYF
. TRBD1 TRBJ2-1 TRBV7-9 TGTGCCAGCTCTAACCGGGACAGGGGGTCGGATGAGCAGTTCTTC CASSNRDRGSDEQFF
. TRBD2 TRBJ2-7 TRBV5-6 TGTGCCAGCAGCTTTCCAGGACTAGCCTCCTACGAGCAGTACTTC CASSFPGLASYEQYF
. . TRBJ1-1 TRBV7-9 TGTGCCAGCAGCTTAGTGGGCGGGGTGGGAATGAACACTGAAGCTTTCTTT CASSLVGGVGMNTEAFF
. . TRBJ2-3 TRBV5-4 TGTGCCAGCAGCTTGGAACAGGATACCACAGATACGCAGTATTTT CASSLEQDTTDTQYF
once TRBD2 TRBJ2-7 TRBV7-2 TGTGCCAGCAGCCCCCTCCAGCGGGAGTTCACCTACGAGCAGTACTTC CASSPLQREFTYEQYF
few . TRBJ2-1 TRBV19 TGTGCCAGTAGTAGAAACAGGGAGTTGGGTGAGCAGTTCTTC CASSRNRELGEQFF
. . TRBJ2-7 TRBV6-5 TGTGCCAGCAGTTTCCGGGACTCCCTGGGCTCCTACGAGCAGTACTTC CASSFRDSLGSYEQYF
. TRBD1 TRBJ1-1 TRBV7-8 TGTGCCAGCAGCTATTCGACAGGGTTGACTGAAGCTTTCTTT CASSYSTGLTEAFF
few . TRBJ2-2 TRBV18 TGTGCCAGCTCCCTAGTTCAAAACACCGGGGAGCTGTTTTTT CASSLVQNTGELFF
. TRBD2 TRBJ2-2 TRBV7-6 TGTGCCAGCAGCTTAATCCCCAGCGGGAAAGGGCAGGTCAACACCGGGGAGCTGTTTTTT CASSLIPSGKGQVNTGELFF
. TRBD1 TRBJ2-5 TRBV28 TGTGCCAGCACAGGGGCAGGGGGCAAAGAGACCCAGTACTTC CASTGAGGKETQYF
. . TRBJ2-5 TRBV2 TGTGCCAGCAGTGGAGAGGGAGAGACCCAGTACTTC CASSGEGETQYF
. . TRBJ1-2 TRBV5-1 TGCGCCAGCAACGAGGAAAGTAGAACAGGGAACTATGGCTACACCTTC CASNEESRTGNYGYTF
. . TRBJ2-5 TRBV5-6 TGTGCCAGCAGCTACTCGTACCAAGAGACCCAGTACTTC CASSYSYQETQYF
once . TRBJ1-4 TRBV7-9 TGTGCCAGCAGCTTAAAGGGCTCGGGGGAGGAAAAACTGTTTTTT CASSLKGSGEEKLFF
. . TRBJ2-2 TRBV11-2 TGTGCCAGCAGCTTAGGGGCAGGGTCGGAAACCGGGGAGCTGTTTTTT CASSLGAGSETGELFF
. TRBD2 TRBJ2-1 TRBV2 TGTGCCAGCAGGAAGGGGACTAGCTCCTACAATGAGCAGTTCTTC CASRKGTSSYNEQFF
. TRBD1 TRBJ1-1 TRBV25-1 TGTGCCAGCAGTGAATCCATTGACAGGGGGAACACTGAAGCTTTCTTT CASSESIDRGNTEAFF
. . TRBJ2-1 TRBV6-4 TGTGCCAGCAGTCGACAGAAGTCCTACAATGAGCAGTTCTTC CASSRQKSYNEQFF
. . TRBJ2-7 TRBV19 TGTGCCAGTAGTAGAGTGCAGGGGGAGGCCTACGAGCAGTACTTC CASSRVQGEAYEQYF
. . TRBJ1-1 TRBV30 TGTGCCTGGAGGGGACAAGGTACCACTGAAGCTTTCTTT CAWRGQGTTEAFF
. TRBD1 TRBJ1-4 TRBV19 TGTGCCAGTCTAAGACAGGGGGATGAAAAACTGTTTTTT CASLRQGDEKLFF
. . TRBJ2-1 TRBV6-1 TGTGCCAGCAGTGAGAGGAGCTCCTACAATGAGCAGTTCTTC CASSERSSYNEQFF
. TRBD2 TRBJ2-3 TRBV27 TGTGCCAGCAAGACTAGCGCTCACACAGATACGCAGTATTTT CASKTSAHTDTQYF
. . TRBJ2-3 TRBV7-7 TGTGCTAGCAGTCCTGGGACATCAAGCACAGATACGCAGTATTTT CASSPGTSSTDTQYF
. . TRBJ2-5 TRBV11-2 TGTGCCGGCAGCTTGGAGTCGACCCAAGAGACCCAGTACTTC CAGSLESTQETQYF
. . TRBJ2-2 TRBV5-4 TGTGCCAGCGCGGCGAACACCGGGGAGCTGTTTTTT CASAANTGELFF
. . TRBJ2-1 TRBV9 TGTGCCAGCAGCCTTGAGGGAGGCCGAGGCGATGAGCAGTTCTTC CASSLEGGRGDEQFF
. . TRBJ1-5 TRBV25-1 TGTGCCAGCAGTGAAGCGGGACTGAAAGATCAGCCCCAGCATTTT CASSEAGLKDQPQHF
. TRBD1 TRBJ1-1 TRBV19 TGTGCCAGTAGTCCCGGGACAGGAGAATACACTGAAGCTTTCTTT CASSPGTGEYTEAFF
few . TRBJ2-7 TRBV28 TGTGCCAGTTCTAATGCAGGGGAAAGGTACTACGAGCAGTACTTC CASSNAGERYYEQYF
. . TRBJ2-2 TRBV4-2 TGTGCCAGCAGCCAAGATGAGGGATCGGCATGGCAGGAGCTGTTTTTT CASSQDEGSAWQELFF
. . TRBJ2-7 TRBV28 TGTGCCAGCACTACAAGACCTACAGGGACCTACGAGCAGTACTTC CASTTRPTGTYEQYF
. . TRBJ2-4 TRBV11-3 TGTGCCAGCAGCTTTGCGGACATTCAGTACTTC CASSFADIQYF
. . TRBJ1-5 TRBV19 TGTGCCAGTAGTATAAATGGTGAGAATCAGCCCCAGCATTTT CASSINGENQPQHF